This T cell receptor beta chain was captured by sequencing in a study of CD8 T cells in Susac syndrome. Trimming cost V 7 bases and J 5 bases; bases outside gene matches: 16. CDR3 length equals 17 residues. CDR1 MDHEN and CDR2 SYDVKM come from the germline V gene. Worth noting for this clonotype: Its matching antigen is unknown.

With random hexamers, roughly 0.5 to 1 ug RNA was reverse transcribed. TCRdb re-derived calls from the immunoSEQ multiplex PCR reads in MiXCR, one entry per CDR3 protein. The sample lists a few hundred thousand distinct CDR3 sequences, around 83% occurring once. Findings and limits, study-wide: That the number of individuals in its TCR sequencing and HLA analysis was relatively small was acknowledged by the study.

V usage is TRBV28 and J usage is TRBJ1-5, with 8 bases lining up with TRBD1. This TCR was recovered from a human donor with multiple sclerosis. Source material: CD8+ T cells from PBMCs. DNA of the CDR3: TGTGCCAGCAATTCGCCTCAGGGGGCTCTGGGGGATCAGCCCCAGCATTTT. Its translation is CASNSPQGALGDQPQHF.